A selection of T cell receptor beta chains follows, all from one sample in a study of human T cells and chemical hapten exposure. TCRdb reprocessed the RACE reads via MiXCR and lists one record per CDR3 protein. The sample carries about 260,000 distinct CDR3 sequences, 7.5% to 9% recorded once. This sample comprised whole blood, obtained in connection with sensitization to the hapten diphenylcyclopropenone (DPC). These receptors all stem from a woman in her forties with alopecia areata. Some clones in this sample may be carry-over from other donors' samples. Each CDR3 is given with its conserved first and last residue. Fields, in order: clone size, V gene, J gene, D gene, CDR3 protein, CDR3 DNA. The D gene is left open where the match is weak. The listing skips clone size in some rows; elsewhere it reads once, few, many or a size class.

clone_size: few
v_call: TRBV29-1
j_call: TRBJ2-7
d_call: -
cdr3_aa: CSVGQFLAGEQYF
cdr3_nt: TGCAGCGTTGGACAGTTTCTTGCGGGAGAGCAGTACTTC

clone_size: -
v_call: TRBV6-2/TRBV6-3
j_call: TRBJ1-2
d_call: TRBD1
cdr3_aa: CASSRTGTGLNLNYGYTF
cdr3_nt: TGTGCCAGCAGCAGAACCGGGACAGGGCTTAACCTTAACTATGGCTACACCTTC

clone_size: -
v_call: TRBV10-3
j_call: TRBJ2-7
d_call: TRBD1
cdr3_aa: CAISGQGVSYEQYF
cdr3_nt: TGTGCCATCAGTGGACAGGGAGTGTCCTACGAGCAGTACTTC

clone_size: -
v_call: TRBV20-1
j_call: TRBJ2-4
d_call: -
cdr3_aa: CSARELTGDIIQYF
cdr3_nt: TGCAGTGCTAGGGAATTGACGGGGGACATCATTCAGTACTTC

clone_size: many
v_call: TRBV6-1
j_call: TRBJ1-3
d_call: -
cdr3_aa: CASSLENYSGNTIYF
cdr3_nt: TGTGCCAGCAGTTTAGAGAACTACTCTGGAAACACCATATATTTT

clone_size: few
v_call: TRBV6-2/TRBV6-3
j_call: TRBJ2-1
d_call: -
cdr3_aa: CASGEPSWHNEQFF
cdr3_nt: TGTGCCAGCGGGGAGCCTAGTTGGCACAATGAGCAGTTCTTC

clone_size: few
v_call: TRBV18
j_call: TRBJ1-1
d_call: TRBD1
cdr3_aa: CASSPGQGFMNTEAFF
cdr3_nt: TGTGCCAGCTCACCAGGACAGGGATTTATGAACACTGAAGCTTTCTTT

clone_size: -
v_call: TRBV29-1
j_call: TRBJ2-7
d_call: TRBD1
cdr3_aa: CSVRRPDRGSSYEQYF
cdr3_nt: TGCAGCGTTCGTAGACCTGACAGGGGGAGCTCCTACGAGCAGTACTTC

clone_size: many
v_call: TRBV2
j_call: TRBJ2-1
d_call: TRBD2
cdr3_aa: CASTRTRSNEQFF
cdr3_nt: TGTGCCAGCACCCGGACTAGATCGAATGAGCAGTTCTTC

clone_size: -
v_call: TRBV7-2
j_call: TRBJ1-2
d_call: -
cdr3_aa: CASSFHRVNYGYTF
cdr3_nt: TGTGCCAGCAGCTTTCACAGGGTTAACTATGGCTACACCTTC

clone_size: -
v_call: TRBV12-3/TRBV12-4
j_call: TRBJ2-7
d_call: -
cdr3_aa: CASSLAGAVQYF
cdr3_nt: TGTGCCAGCAGTTTAGCAGGGGCTGTGCAGTACTTC

clone_size: -
v_call: TRBV6-5
j_call: TRBJ1-6
d_call: TRBD1
cdr3_aa: CASSYSGQGAHNSPLHF
cdr3_nt: TGTGCCAGCAGTTACTCGGGACAGGGGGCCCATAATTCACCCCTCCACTTT

clone_size: many
v_call: TRBV5-6
j_call: TRBJ1-5
d_call: -
cdr3_aa: CASRQGGNQPQHF
cdr3_nt: TGTGCCAGCAGACAGGGTGGCAATCAGCCCCAGCATTTT

clone_size: few
v_call: TRBV6-5
j_call: TRBJ1-2
d_call: -
cdr3_aa: CASRGGSNYGYTF
cdr3_nt: TGTGCCAGCAGGGGGGGGTCTAACTATGGCTACACCTTC

clone_size: many
v_call: TRBV19
j_call: TRBJ2-2
d_call: -
cdr3_aa: CASSLQTVNTGELFF
cdr3_nt: TGTGCCAGTAGTCTGCAGACAGTCAACACCGGGGAGCTGTTTTTT

clone_size: few
v_call: TRBV5-1
j_call: TRBJ2-7
d_call: TRBD1
cdr3_aa: CASCRDSAYEQYF
cdr3_nt: TGCGCCAGCTGCCGGGACAGCGCCTACGAGCAGTACTTC

clone_size: few
v_call: TRBV7-2
j_call: TRBJ1-2
d_call: -
cdr3_aa: CASSEPYGYTF
cdr3_nt: TGTGCCAGCAGCGAGCCCTATGGCTACACCTTC

clone_size: few
v_call: TRBV6-5
j_call: TRBJ2-1
d_call: TRBD2
cdr3_aa: CASSYSLAGINEQFF
cdr3_nt: TGTGCCAGCAGTTACAGCCTAGCGGGAATAAATGAGCAGTTCTTC

clone_size: -
v_call: TRBV29-1
j_call: TRBJ2-2
d_call: TRBD2
cdr3_aa: CSTDRREGRTGELFF
cdr3_nt: TGCAGCACCGATAGACGGGAGGGCCGGACCGGGGAGCTGTTTTTT

clone_size: many
v_call: TRBV4-2
j_call: TRBJ2-7
d_call: -
cdr3_aa: CASSQGEVQYF
cdr3_nt: TGTGCCAGCAGCCAAGGGGAGGTGCAGTACTTC

clone_size: few
v_call: TRBV2
j_call: TRBJ2-4
d_call: TRBD2
cdr3_aa: CASSYTSGRAAAKNIQYF
cdr3_nt: TGTGCCAGCAGTTACACTAGCGGGAGAGCGGCGGCCAAAAACATTCAGTACTTC

clone_size: few
v_call: TRBV6-5
j_call: TRBJ2-7
d_call: -
cdr3_aa: CASSTGTWHEQYF
cdr3_nt: TGTGCCAGCAGTACCGGGACCTGGCACGAGCAGTACTTC

clone_size: -
v_call: TRBV6-5
j_call: TRBJ2-7
d_call: -
cdr3_aa: CASTQTGGANEQYF
cdr3_nt: TGTGCCAGCACCCAAACAGGGGGGGCGAACGAGCAGTACTTC

clone_size: -
v_call: TRBV19
j_call: TRBJ1-2
d_call: -
cdr3_aa: CASSLLRTELYGYTF
cdr3_nt: TGTGCCAGTAGCCTCCTTCGGACAGAACTCTATGGCTACACCTTC

clone_size: few
v_call: TRBV7-2
j_call: TRBJ2-3
d_call: -
cdr3_aa: CASSFGPAGGTDTQYF
cdr3_nt: TGTGCCAGCAGCTTCGGACCAGCAGGGGGCACAGATACGCAGTATTTT

clone_size: -
v_call: TRBV12-3/TRBV12-4
j_call: TRBJ2-3
d_call: -
cdr3_aa: CASSLADSRTDTQYF
cdr3_nt: TGTGCCAGCAGTCTAGCTGACTCCCGCACAGATACGCAGTATTTT

clone_size: many
v_call: TRBV28
j_call: TRBJ2-7
d_call: -
cdr3_aa: CASSEQGSRLEQYF
cdr3_nt: TGTGCCAGCAGTGAACAGGGCTCCCGGTTGGAGCAGTACTTC